This section outlines one T cell receptor beta chain sequence together with its context. CDR1 and CDR2 from the germline V gene are GTSNPN and SVGIG (reference sequence). The CDR3 length is 13 residues. V lost 0 bases and J 3 bases, leaving 6 bases between the germline ends. The data belong to a study of blood T cell repertoires in COVID-19. Overall study: Acute and convalescent COVID-19 samples came from the United States, Italy and Spain. Nucleic acid was either cDNA or gDNA, and it came from T cells, B-cell-depleted T cells, or PBMCs.

In the original workflow: Amplification of reference gene primers provided the estimated nucleated cell counts. The assay was immunoSEQ multiplex PCR, and TCRdb's table has in-frame clones only and misses some. That table furnishes V, J and clone size, whereas the DNA furnished D and trimming. This table holds roughly 190,000 clones, about 87% found once. Sequenced sample: peripheral blood. The clonotype originates from a man younger than 30 with active or convalescent COVID-19. The chain is built from TRBV30 and TRBJ1-3; D uncertain. CDR3 nucleotide sequence: TGTGCCTGGAGTGTAAGGAGTGGAAACACCATATATTTT. Amino acids: CAWSVRSGNTIYF. Supplemented by reference TRBV30 and TRBJ1-3, the full variable domain reads SQTIHQWPATLVQPVGSPLSLECTVEGTSNPNLYWYRQAAGRGLQLLFYSVGIGQISSEVPQNLSASRPQDRQFILSSKKLLLSDSGFYLCAWSVRSGNTIYFGEGSWLTVV.